This is a list of T cell receptor beta chains from one sample in a study of T cells in Graves' hyperthyroidism and ophthalmopathy. TCRdb ran MiXCR on the multiplex PCR reads and lists one entry per CDR3 protein. The table has 400,000 to 500,000 distinct CDR3 sequences, approximately 15% seen once. The sequenced material came from blood. The origin of the receptors is a woman aged 18-29 years with Graves' hyperthyroidism. The CDR3 runs from the conserved cysteine through the conserved F or W. Fields, in order: J gene, D gene, V gene, clone size, CDR3 DNA, CDR3 protein. A D gene is named only where the DNA matches it firmly. For some rows the clone size is stated as once, few or many, or as a class when expanded; others skip it.

>TRBJ1-1|NA|TRBV12-3/TRBV12-4|many
TGTGCCAGCAGTCTTACCTACACTGAAGCTTTCTTT
CASSLTYTEAFF
>TRBJ2-1|TRBD2|TRBV19|NA
TGTGCCAGTACCCGGACTAGCGGGACTCGCAATGAGCAGTTCTTC
CASTRTSGTRNEQFF
>TRBJ2-3|TRBD2|TRBV10-3|many
TGTGCCATCAGCCGGACTAGCGGGAGGGCAGATACGCAGTATTTT
CAISRTSGRADTQYF
>TRBJ2-1|NA|TRBV9|few
TGTGCCAGCAGCGTAGTGGGACGGGATATTGAGCAGTTCTTC
CASSVVGRDIEQFF
>TRBJ2-1|NA|TRBV2|NA
TGTGCCAGCAGGGGGCGCGGGGACAATGAGCAGTTCTTC
CASRGRGDNEQFF
>TRBJ1-1|NA|TRBV2|NA
TGTGCCAGCACAACCGATTTTGGGGGGAACACTGAAGCTTTCTTT
CASTTDFGGNTEAFF
>TRBJ2-1|NA|TRBV11-3|many
TGTGCCAGCAGCTTAGATCCTAGTCTGAATGAGCAGTTCTTC
CASSLDPSLNEQFF
>TRBJ2-1|TRBD1|TRBV18|many
TGTGCCAGCTCACCAAAGTTGGGACAGGTAACGCTGGGGAGCAATGAGCAGTTCTTC
CASSPKLGQVTLGSNEQFF
>TRBJ2-3|TRBD2|TRBV11-2|few
TGTGCCAGCAGCCGGGGACTAGCGGGAGGGCCGAGTGCGAATACGCAGTATTTT
CASSRGLAGGPSANTQYF
>TRBJ1-3|NA|TRBV20-1|many
TGCAGTGCTATTAAAGACTCTGGAAACACCATATATTTT
CSAIKDSGNTIYF
>TRBJ1-5|NA|TRBV7-3|NA
TGTGCCAGCAGCTTAGTACAGGGCCAGCCCCAGCATTTT
CASSLVQGQPQHF
>TRBJ2-1|TRBD2|TRBV9|few
TGTGCCAGCAGCGTAGGTAGGGCTAGCGGCTACAATGAGCAGTTCTTC
CASSVGRASGYNEQFF
>TRBJ1-6|NA|TRBV14|many
TGTGCCAGCAGCCAAGTTTGGAATTCACCCCTCCACTTT
CASSQVWNSPLHF
>TRBJ2-3|NA|TRBV27|many
TGTGCCAGCAGTACCCTCACAGATACGCAGTATTTT
CASSTLTDTQYF